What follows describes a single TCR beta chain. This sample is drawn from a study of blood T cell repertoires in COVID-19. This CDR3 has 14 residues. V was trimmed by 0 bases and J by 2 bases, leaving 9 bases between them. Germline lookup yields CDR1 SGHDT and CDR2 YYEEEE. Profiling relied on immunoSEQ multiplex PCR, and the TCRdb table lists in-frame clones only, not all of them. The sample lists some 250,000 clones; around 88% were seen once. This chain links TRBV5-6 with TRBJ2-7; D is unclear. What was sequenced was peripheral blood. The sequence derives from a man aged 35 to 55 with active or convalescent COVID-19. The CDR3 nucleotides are TGTGCCAGCAGCTTGGGGAGTGGCACCTACGAGCAGTACTTC. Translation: CASSLGSGTYEQYF.